The 23 T cell receptor beta chains reported below all come from one sample, sequenced in a study of OX40 agonist ivuxolimab in advanced cancers. Clones were read by immunoSEQ multiplex PCR, and TCRdb kept only the in-frame ones, dropping some. The sample carries fewer than 100,000 clones, about four fifths recorded once. The sequences come from CD4+ or CD8+ T cells sorted from blood, collected in a trial of the OX40 agonist ivuxolimab. Every receptor here comes from an adult with an advanced solid tumor such as melanoma, head and neck, liver or kidney cancer.

This clone was seen once. The chain joins TRBV19 to TRBJ2-5; no clear D gene. Trimming took off 5 bases at V and 1 base at J, with 8 bases between the two ends. Germline V gene lookup returns CDR1 LNHDA and CDR2 SQIVND (reference sequence). The CDR3 sequence is 13 residues long. The CDR3 loop is CASSYQVQETQYF. CDR3 nucleotide sequence: TGTGCCAGTAGTTACCAAGTCCAAGAGACCCAGTACTTC.

The V call is TRBV5-1, the J call TRBJ2-6, with TRBD1 as a possible D gene (6 bases). This CDR3 contains 14 residues. The germline V and J ends were trimmed by 2 bases and 6 bases, with 9 bases remaining between them. Germline values: CDR1 SGHRS, CDR2 YFSETQ. CDR3 sequence: CASSLGTPANVLTF. The CDR3 nucleotides read TGCGCCAGCAGCTTAGGGACACCGGCCAACGTCCTGACTTTC.

The gene calls are TRBV25-1 and TRBJ1-2; 10 bases align to TRBD1. Germline CDR1 MGHDK, CDR2 SYGVNS. This CDR3 comprises 15 residues. Losses at the gene ends were 5 bases for V and 5 bases for J; bases not matched to a gene: 8. In DNA form, the CDR3 reads TGTGCCAGCAGTTCGGTTGGACAGGGGGGTTATGGCTACACCTTC. It codes for CASSSVGQGGYGYTF.

This clone has a handful of counts. Other DNA sequences in this specimen translate into the identical CDR3. The chain carries TRBV4-3 and TRBJ2-2; TRBD2 aligns across 8 bases. This CDR3 comprises 16 residues. Germline V gives CDR1 LGHNA, CDR2 YSLEER. V lost 1 base, J lost 7 bases, and 8 bases stayed unmatched. The DNA for the CDR3 is TGCGCCAGCAGCCAAGTGGCCGGGAGGGCCGACGGGGAGCTGTTTTTT. Amino acids: CASSQVAGRADGELFF.

J is TRBJ2-3 and V is TRBV2, with D maybe TRBD2 (6 bases). The germline V gene has CDR1 SNHLY and CDR2 FYNNEI. V shed 6 bases and J shed 1 base, with 11 bases lying between them. There are 14 residues in the CDR3. CDR3 sequence: CASSLQRGTDTQYF. The CDR3 coding sequence is TGTGCCAGCAGCCTTCAGCGGGGCACAGATACGCAGTATTTT.

This chain links TRBV29-1 with TRBJ2-3; unclear D gene. The V end was cut by 6 bases, the J end by 1 base, with 11 bases between. The CDR3 spans 13 residues. Germline V gene sequence: CDR1 SQVTM, CDR2 ANQGSEA. In DNA form, the CDR3 reads TGCAGCGTGAGAAGGGCGGGCACAGATACGCAGTATTTT. This translates into CSVRRAGTDTQYF.

This clone was seen only a few times. The J gene is TRBJ1-1, the V gene TRBV9; no clear D gene. Germline loops: CDR1 SGDLS, CDR2 YYNGEE. V was trimmed by 1 base and J by 6 bases, leaving 13 bases between them. CDR3 length equals 14 residues. CDR3 in DNA: TGTGCCAGCAGCGTAACTGTCGCCACCTCTGAAGCTTTCTTT. Translated: CASSVTVATSEAFF.

V gene TRBV7-2 combines with J gene TRBJ1-3; 7 nucleotides line up with TRBD1. This CDR3 is built from 16 residues. The V and J ends lost 2 bases and 7 bases, in that order; junction bases with no gene match: 11. Germline CDR1 and CDR2: SGHTA and FQGNSA. The CDR3 sequence is CASSLYDDRDGNTIYF. CDR3 nucleotide sequence: TGTGCCAGCAGCTTATATGACGACAGGGATGGGAACACCATATATTTT.

The gene calls are TRBV28 and TRBJ1-1; the D is unclear. CDR1 is MDHEN and CDR2 is SYDVKM in the germline V gene. The CDR3 is made up of 8 amino acids. Trimming took 7 bases from V and 6 from J, leaving 0 bases between them. The CDR3 here is CASTEAFF. The CDR3, as DNA: TGTGCCAGCACTGAAGCTTTCTTT.

This sequence joins TRBV6-4 and TRBJ1-1, with 8 bases identical to TRBD1. Trimming removed 4 bases from V and 7 bases from J; junction bases left unmatched: 5. This CDR3 region has 13 residues. Per the germline V gene, CDR1 is MRHNA and CDR2 is SNTAGT. CDR3 in DNA: TGTGCCAGCAGTGGGACAGGGACTAGTGAAGCTTTCTTT. Amino acid sequence: CASSGTGTSEAFF.

V is TRBV5-1 and J is TRBJ1-6, with 7 bases lining up with TRBD1. With 4 bases clipped from V and 7 bases from J, the junction kept 8 bases outside the gene matches. Germline lookup yields CDR1 SGHRS and CDR2 YFSETQ. The CDR3 has 15 residues. The CDR3 DNA sequence: TGCGCCAGCAGCAGGCAACAGGGGCAGAATTCACCCCTCCACTTT. It encodes CASSRQQGQNSPLHF.

Concerning this clone: This same CDR3 is encoded by further DNA sequences in the sample. The chain carries TRBV20-1 and TRBJ1-2, with D unresolved. Germline-derived CDR1 and CDR2 are DFQATT and SNEGSKA (reference sequence). V was cut by 6 bases and J by 4 bases, with 6 bases left in between. The CDR3 extends over 10 amino acids. DNA for the CDR3: TGCAGTGCAGAGGCCTATGGCTACACCTTC. It yields the protein CSAEAYGYTF.

This clone was recorded once. V usage is TRBV19 and J usage is TRBJ1-2; the match to TRBD1 covers 10 bases. Trimming removed 4 bases from V and 8 bases from J; junction bases left unmatched: 4. This CDR3 is built from 13 residues. Germline values: CDR1 LNHDA, CDR2 SQIVND (reference sequence). The CDR3 region is CASSRQGASGYTF. Written as DNA, the CDR3 is TGTGCCAGTAGTAGACAGGGGGCGTCGGGCTACACCTTC.

The gene calls are TRBV28 and TRBJ1-4, with D tentatively TRBD1 (5 bases). V lost 4 bases, J lost 7 bases, and 13 bases lay in between. The CDR3 length is 14 residues. CDR1 MDHEN and CDR2 SYDVKM come from the germline V gene. The CDR3 DNA reads as TGTGCCAGCAGTTATCAGGACACCATTGAAAAACTGTTTTTT. Translated, it gives CASSYQDTIEKLFF.

The CDR3 loop is CASRIGGGSDYGYTF. The CDR3 DNA is TGTGCCAGCAGAATCGGGGGGGGCTCAGACTATGGCTACACCTTC. The chain joins TRBV28 to TRBJ1-2; tentatively, D is TRBD1 (6 bases). Trimming pared 6 bases from V and 3 bases from J, leaving 17 bases between. Looked up from germline, CDR1 is MDHEN and CDR2 is SYDVKM. This CDR3 region has 15 residues.

The CDR3, as DNA: TGTGCCAGCAGCTTATACGGGGGGAACACTGAAGCTTTCTTT. Its protein is CASSLYGGNTEAFF. The rearrangement links TRBV7-3 to TRBJ1-1, with a tentative D call TRBD1 (5 bases). CDR3 size: 14 residues. Germline V CDR1 and CDR2: SGHTA, FQGTGA. The V and J ends lost 2 bases and 1 base respectively, with 8 bases between them.

This clone came up many times. This chain joins TRBV12-5 and TRBJ2-1; the match to TRBD1 covers 7 bases. The CDR3 is 14 amino acids. The V and J ends lost 6 bases and 10 bases, in that order; junction bases with no gene match: 12. Germline CDR1 is LGHNT and CDR2 is FRNRAP. The CDR3 region has the DNA TGTGCTAGTGGGGGACGGGACAGTACAGGGGAGCAGTTCTTC. As protein: CASGGRDSTGEQFF.

V is TRBV28 and J is TRBJ1-2; 8 nucleotides align to TRBD1. CDR3 size: 13 residues. Germline values: CDR1 MDHEN, CDR2 SYDVKM. The junction had 4 bases not matched to a gene; V was cut back by 2 bases and J by 8 bases. The CDR3 spells CASSLGQGQGYTF. In nucleotides, the CDR3 is TGTGCCAGCAGTTTAGGACAGGGTCAGGGCTACACCTTC.

Concerning this clone: The same CDR3 can be traced to other DNA sequences in this sample. The rearrangement joins TRBV5-1 to TRBJ2-3; D not resolved. Per germline, CDR1 SGHRS and CDR2 YFSETQ. V was shortened by 0 bases and J by 5 bases, with 4 bases between the two germline ends. CDR3 size: 12 residues. This chain's CDR3 is CASSLVGDTQYF. Here the CDR3 DNA reads TGCGCCAGCAGCTTGGTCGGAGATACGCAGTATTTT.

This chain joins TRBV29-1 and TRBJ2-5; D is unclear. Germline values: CDR1 SQVTM, CDR2 ANQGSEA. V was shortened by 0 bases and J by 9 bases, with 17 bases between the two germline ends. The CDR3 is 14 amino acids. CDR3 coding DNA: TGCAGCGTTGAAGACTCCACGGCATCTGGGGCCCAGTACTTC. Its translation is CSVEDSTASGAQYF.

The V call is TRBV19, the J call TRBJ1-5; the D gene is possibly TRBD1 (6 bases). The V end lost 2 bases, the J end lost 6 bases, and 11 bases lay between the germline ends. The CDR3 is made up of 14 amino acids. Germline V gene data show CDR1 as LNHDA and CDR2 as SQIVND (reference sequence). The CDR3 DNA reads TGTGCCAGTAGTATATGGGGGCAGGGTCAGCCCCAGCATTTT. It translates to CASSIWGQGQPQHF.

V usage is TRBV23-1 and J usage is TRBJ2-5, with D possibly TRBD2 on 5 matching bases. TRBV23-1 is an open reading frame whose function is uncertain. The V end was cut by 3 bases, the J end by 4 bases, with 21 bases between. The CDR3 is 17 residues long. This CDR3 reads CASSQPPGKEESETQYF. For the CDR3, the DNA is TGCGCCAGCAGTCAGCCTCCGGGAAAAGAAGAGTCAGAGACCCAGTACTTC.

This clone was recorded only once. The chain couples TRBV5-5 to TRBJ2-7; unclear D gene. Per germline, CDR1 SGHKS and CDR2 YYEKEE (reference sequence). The CDR3 is 11 residues long. V was clipped by 0 bases and J by 4 bases, with 2 bases between them. CDR3 in amino acids: CASSLAYEQYF. The CDR3, as DNA: TGTGCCAGCAGCTTGGCATACGAGCAGTACTTC.